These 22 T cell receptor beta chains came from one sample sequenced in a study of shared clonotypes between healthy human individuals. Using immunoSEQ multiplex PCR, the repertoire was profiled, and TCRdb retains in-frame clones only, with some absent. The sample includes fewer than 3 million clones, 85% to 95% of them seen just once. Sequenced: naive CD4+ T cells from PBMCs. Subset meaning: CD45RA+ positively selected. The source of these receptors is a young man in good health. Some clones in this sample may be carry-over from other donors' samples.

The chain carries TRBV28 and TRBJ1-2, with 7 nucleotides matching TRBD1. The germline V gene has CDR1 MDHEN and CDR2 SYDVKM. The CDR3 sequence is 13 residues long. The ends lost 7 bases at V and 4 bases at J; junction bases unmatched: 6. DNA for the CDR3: TGTGCCAGCACCCTGGGACAGTTCTATGGCTACACCTTC. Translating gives CASTLGQFYGYTF.

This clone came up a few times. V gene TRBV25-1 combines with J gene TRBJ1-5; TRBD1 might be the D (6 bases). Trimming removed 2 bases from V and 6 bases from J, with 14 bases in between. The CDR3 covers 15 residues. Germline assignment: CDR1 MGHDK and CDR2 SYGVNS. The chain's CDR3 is CASSEGQGTSQPQHF. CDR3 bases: TGTGCCAGCAGTGAAGGGCAGGGGACAAGTCAGCCCCAGCATTTT.

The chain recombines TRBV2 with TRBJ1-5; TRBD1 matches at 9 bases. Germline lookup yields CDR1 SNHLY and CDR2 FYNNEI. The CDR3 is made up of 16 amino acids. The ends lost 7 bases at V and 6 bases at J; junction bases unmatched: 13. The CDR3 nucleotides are TGTGCCAGCACCGGACAGGGGAGAGGAGTAGCTCAGCCCCAGCATTTT. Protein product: CASTGQGRGVAQPQHF.

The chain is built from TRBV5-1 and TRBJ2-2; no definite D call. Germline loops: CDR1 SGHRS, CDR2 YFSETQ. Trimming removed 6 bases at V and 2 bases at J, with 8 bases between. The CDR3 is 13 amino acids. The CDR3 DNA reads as TGCGCCAGCATGACTTCAAACACCGGGGAGCTGTTTTTT. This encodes CASMTSNTGELFF.

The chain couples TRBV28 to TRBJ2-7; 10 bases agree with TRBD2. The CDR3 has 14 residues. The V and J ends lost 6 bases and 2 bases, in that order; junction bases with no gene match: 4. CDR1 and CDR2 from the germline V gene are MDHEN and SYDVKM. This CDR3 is CASRALAGAYEQYF. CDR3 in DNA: TGTGCCAGCAGGGCCCTAGCGGGAGCCTACGAGCAGTACTTC. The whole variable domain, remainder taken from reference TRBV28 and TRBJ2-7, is DVKVTQSSRYLVKRTGEKVFLECVQDMDHENMFWYRQDPGLGLRLIYFSYDVKMKEKGDIPEGYSVSREKKERFSLILESASTNQTSMYLCASRALAGAYEQYFGPGTRLTVT.

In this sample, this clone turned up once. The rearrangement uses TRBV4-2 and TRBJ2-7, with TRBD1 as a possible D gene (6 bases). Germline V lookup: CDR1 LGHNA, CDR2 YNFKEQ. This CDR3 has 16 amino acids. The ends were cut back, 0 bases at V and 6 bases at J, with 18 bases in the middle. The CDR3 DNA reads TGTGCCAGCAGCCAAGATACGATGACAGGATCTGGCGAGCAGTACTTC. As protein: CASSQDTMTGSGEQYF.

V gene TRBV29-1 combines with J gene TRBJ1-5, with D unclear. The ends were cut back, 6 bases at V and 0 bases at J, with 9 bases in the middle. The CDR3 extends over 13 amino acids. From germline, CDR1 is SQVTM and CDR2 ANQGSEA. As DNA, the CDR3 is TGCAGCGTGGAGACAAGTAGCAATCAGCCCCAGCATTTT. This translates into CSVETSSNQPQHF.

The CDR3 sequence: CASSSHSDTQYF. The CDR3 bases are TGTGCCAGCAGCTCCCATTCAGATACGCAGTATTTT. V gene TRBV7-9 combines with J gene TRBJ2-3, with unresolved D. The germline V gene encodes CDR1 SEHNR and CDR2 FQNEAQ (reference sequence). V was trimmed by 4 bases and J by 4 bases, leaving 6 bases between them. The CDR3 loop spans 12 amino acids.

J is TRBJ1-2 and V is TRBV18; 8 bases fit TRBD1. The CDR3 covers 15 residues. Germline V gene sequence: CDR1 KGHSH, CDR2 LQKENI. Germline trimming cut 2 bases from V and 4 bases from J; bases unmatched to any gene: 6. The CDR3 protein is CASSPATGASYGYTF. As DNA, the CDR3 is TGTGCCAGCTCACCAGCGACAGGGGCGAGCTATGGCTACACCTTC.

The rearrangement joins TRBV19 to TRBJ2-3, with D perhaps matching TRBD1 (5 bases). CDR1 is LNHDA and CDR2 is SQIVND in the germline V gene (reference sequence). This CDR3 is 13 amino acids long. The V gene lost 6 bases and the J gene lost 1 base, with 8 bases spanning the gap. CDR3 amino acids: CASRKGGTDTQYF. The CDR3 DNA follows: TGTGCCAGTAGAAAAGGGGGCACAGATACGCAGTATTTT.

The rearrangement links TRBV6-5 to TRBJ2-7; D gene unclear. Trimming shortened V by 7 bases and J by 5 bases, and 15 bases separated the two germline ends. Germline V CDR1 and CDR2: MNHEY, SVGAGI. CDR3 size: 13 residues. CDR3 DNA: TGTGCCAGCACCCTACTAAAAAAAGACGAGCAGTACTTC. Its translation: CASTLLKKDEQYF.

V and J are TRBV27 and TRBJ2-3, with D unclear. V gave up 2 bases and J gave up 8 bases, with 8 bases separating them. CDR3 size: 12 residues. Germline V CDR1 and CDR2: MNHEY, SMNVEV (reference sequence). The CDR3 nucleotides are TGTGCCAGCAGTTTAGCTGCAGGTACGCAGTATTTT. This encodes CASSLAAGTQYF.

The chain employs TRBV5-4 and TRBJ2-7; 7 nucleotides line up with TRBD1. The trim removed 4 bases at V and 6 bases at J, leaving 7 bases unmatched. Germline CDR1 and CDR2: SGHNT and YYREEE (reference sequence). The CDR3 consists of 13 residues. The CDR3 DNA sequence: TGTGCCAGCAGCCTCGGACAGGCCGGCGAGCAGTACTTC. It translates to CASSLGQAGEQYF.

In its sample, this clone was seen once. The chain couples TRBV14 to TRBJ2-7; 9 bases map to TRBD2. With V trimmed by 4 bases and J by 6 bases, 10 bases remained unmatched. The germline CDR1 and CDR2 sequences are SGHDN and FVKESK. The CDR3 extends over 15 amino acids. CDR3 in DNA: TGTGCCAGCAGCCCAGAAATAGCGGGAGACACCGAGCAGTACTTC. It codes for CASSPEIAGDTEQYF.

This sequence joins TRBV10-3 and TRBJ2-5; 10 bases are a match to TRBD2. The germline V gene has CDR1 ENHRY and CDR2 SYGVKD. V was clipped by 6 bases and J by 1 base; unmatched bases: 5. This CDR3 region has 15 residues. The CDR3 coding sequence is TGTGCCATCAGCACAAGGACTAGCGGCCAAGAGACCCAGTACTTC. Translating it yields CAISTRTSGQETQYF.

The CDR3 DNA is TGCGCCAGCAGCTTGGGGGGCCGCCTCGGAACAGATACGCAGTATTTT. Encoded protein: CASSLGGRLGTDTQYF. The chain joins TRBV5-1 to TRBJ2-3, with D possibly TRBD1 on 5 matching bases. The V and J ends lost 0 bases and 3 bases respectively, with 14 bases between them. The germline CDR1 and CDR2 sequences are SGHRS and YFSETQ. The CDR3 is made up of 16 amino acids. Full variable domain (outside the CDR3, taken from reference TRBV5-1 and TRBJ2-3): KAGVTQTPRYLIKTRGQQVTLSCSPISGHRSVSWYQQTPGQGLQFLFEYFSETQRNKGNFPGRFSGRQFSNSRSEMNVSTLELGDSALYLCASSLGGRLGTDTQYFGPGTRLTVL.

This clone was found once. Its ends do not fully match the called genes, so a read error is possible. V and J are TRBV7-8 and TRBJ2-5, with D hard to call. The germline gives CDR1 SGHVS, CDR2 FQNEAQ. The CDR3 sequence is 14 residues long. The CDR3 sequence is CASSLGAGQGTQYF. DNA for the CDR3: TGTGCCAGCAGCTTAGGGGCAGGCCAAGGGACCCAGTACTTC.

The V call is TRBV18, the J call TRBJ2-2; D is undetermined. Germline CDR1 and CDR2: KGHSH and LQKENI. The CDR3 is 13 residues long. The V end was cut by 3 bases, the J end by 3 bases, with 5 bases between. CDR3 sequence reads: CASSPWDTGELFF. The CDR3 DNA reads TGTGCCAGCTCACCGTGGGACACCGGGGAGCTGTTTTTT.

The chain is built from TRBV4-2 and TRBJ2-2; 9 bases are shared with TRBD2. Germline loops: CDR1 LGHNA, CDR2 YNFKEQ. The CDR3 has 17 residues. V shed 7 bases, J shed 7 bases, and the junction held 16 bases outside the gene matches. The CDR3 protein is CASTYTYGAGGGGELFF. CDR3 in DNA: TGTGCCAGCACCTACACATACGGAGCGGGAGGTGGCGGGGAGCTGTTTTTT.

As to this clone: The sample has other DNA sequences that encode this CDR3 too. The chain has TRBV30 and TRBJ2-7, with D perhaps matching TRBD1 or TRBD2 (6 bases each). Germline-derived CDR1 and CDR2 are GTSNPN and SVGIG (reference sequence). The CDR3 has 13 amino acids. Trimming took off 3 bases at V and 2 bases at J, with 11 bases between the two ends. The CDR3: CAWSGGKAYEQYF. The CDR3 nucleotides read TGTGCCTGGAGCGGGGGCAAGGCCTACGAGCAGTACTTC.

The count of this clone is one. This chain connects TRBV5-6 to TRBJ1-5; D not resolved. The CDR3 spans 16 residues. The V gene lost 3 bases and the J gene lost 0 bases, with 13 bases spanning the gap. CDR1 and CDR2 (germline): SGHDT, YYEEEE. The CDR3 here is CASSSSGDYSNQPQHF. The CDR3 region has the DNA TGTGCCAGCAGCTCCTCAGGAGATTATAGCAATCAGCCCCAGCATTTT. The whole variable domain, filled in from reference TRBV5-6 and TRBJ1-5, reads DAGVTQSPTHLIKTRGQQVTLRCSPKSGHDTVSWYQQALGQGPQFIFQYYEEEERQRGNFPDRFSGHQFPNYSSELNVNALLLGDSALYLCASSSSGDYSNQPQHFGDGTRLSIL.

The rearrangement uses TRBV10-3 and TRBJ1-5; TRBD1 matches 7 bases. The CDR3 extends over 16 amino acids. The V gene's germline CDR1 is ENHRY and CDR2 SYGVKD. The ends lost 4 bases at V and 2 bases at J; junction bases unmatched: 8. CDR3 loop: CAISGGVGTGNQPQHF. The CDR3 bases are TGTGCCATCAGTGGTGGGGTCGGGACAGGCAATCAGCCCCAGCATTTT.